This T cell receptor beta chain was sequenced during a study of T cells in Graves' hyperthyroidism and ophthalmopathy. The table lists this clonotype with a few counts. Template material for amplifying TCR beta CDR3 regions consisted of RNA transcripts. The HTBI set primed first-round TCR CDR3 RT-PCR. TCRdb re-called the multiplex PCR reads with MiXCR, one entry per CDR3 protein. The profile covers about 420,000 distinct CDR3 sequences, with 12% to 15% appearing a single time and about 5% taken by the ten largest. CDR1 is SNHLY, CDR2 FYNNEI, per germline. The CDR3 has 13 residues. The V end was cut by 6 bases, the J end by 3 bases, with 8 bases between. Diagnosing involved the use of clinical symptoms, serum thyroxine and TRAb, thyroid ultrasound and orbital computed tomography. The PBMCs had their origin in less than 13 ml of fresh peripheral blood.

This clonotype was sampled from a young woman with Graves' hyperthyroidism. The chain combines TRBV2 with TRBJ1-4; D perhaps matches TRBD1 (5 bases). Sequenced material: blood. In DNA form, the CDR3 reads TGTGCCAGCAGGGGACTTCCTAATGAAAAACTGTTTTTT. The encoded protein is CASRGLPNEKLFF.